The clone carrying this T cell receptor beta chain was seen at least ten times. Its specificity is not known. The germline gives CDR1 KGHSH, CDR2 LQKENI. This CDR3 is 13 amino acids long. Between the trimmed V and J ends, which lost 0 bases and 8 bases, there was a span of 10 bases. Attachment of unique molecular identifiers to individual cDNA molecules was performed. TCRdb re-called the 5' RACE reads through MiXCR, storing one row per CDR3 protein. This sample has 26,000 or so distinct CDR3 sequences, with just over 4% found just once. The sample comes from a study of early T cells in non-severe SARS-CoV-2 infection. Looking at the study overall: The input, bulk RNA from unsorted whole blood, was sequenced, and chains were unpaired. The study, taken as a whole, reports: Private and CD4 specificities were missed by VDJdb matching, which favored anti-spike CD8 responses.

Sequencing used whole blood. The rearrangement uses TRBV18 and TRBJ1-2, with no clear D. The TCR sequence derives from an adult who was a healthcare worker with PCR-confirmed SARS-CoV-2 infection or an uninfected control (not recorded which). CDR3: CASSPPMGTGYTF. CDR3 sequence (DNA): TGTGCCAGCTCACCACCTATGGGTACGGGCTACACCTTC.